The 10 T cell receptor beta chains below come from one sample, sequenced in a study of blood T cells in healthy people across ages. The second PCR ran about 6 to 12 cycles with a sample-barcoded 5' primer and J-beta primers. MiXCR, run by TCRdb on the 5' RACE reads, gives a single entry per CDR3 protein. The repertoire includes about 1.6 million distinct CDR3 sequences, 30% to 35% of them detected once, and about 11% sits in the top ten. Sequenced: blood. The receptors were gathered from a woman aged 25 to 39 in good health.

This chain uses TRBV12-3 or TRBV12-4 with TRBJ2-1, with 15 bases fitting TRBD2. The CDR3 runs 15 residues. The junction had 5 bases not matched to a gene; V was cut back by 5 bases and J by 9 bases. The CDR3 region is CASSGGLAGGVEQFF. CDR3 DNA: TGTGCCAGCAGTGGGGGACTAGCGGGAGGAGTTGAGCAGTTCTTC.

The V call is TRBV29-1, the J call TRBJ1-1, with a weak D call TRBD1 (5 bases). Germline V gene sequence: CDR1 SQVTM, CDR2 ANQGSEA. This CDR3 has 13 amino acids. CDR3 coding DNA: TGCAGTGCTAGGCAGGGCGTGAACACTGAAGCTTTCTTT. The encoded protein is CSARQGVNTEAFF.

This chain connects TRBV28 to TRBJ1-1; D remains unclear. The length of the CDR3 is 14 residues. Between the trimmed V and J ends, which lost 6 bases and 1 base, there was a span of 12 bases. Germline V gives CDR1 MDHEN, CDR2 SYDVKM. The CDR3 reads CASSHRMGNTEAFF. The CDR3 nucleotides read TGTGCCAGCAGCCACAGAATGGGGAACACTGAAGCTTTCTTT.

This sequence joins TRBV7-3 and TRBJ2-3; 11 positions agree with TRBD2. Germline CDR1 is SGHTA and CDR2 is FQGTGA. Trimming took 6 bases from V and 4 from J; bases not matched to a gene: 6. The CDR3 runs 15 residues. In nucleotides, the CDR3 is TGTGCCAGCAGTCTGACTAGCGGGAACCCAGATACGCAGTATTTT. It is translated as CASSLTSGNPDTQYF.

This chain links TRBV11-2 with TRBJ1-5; 9 bases are shared with TRBD1. V shed 0 bases and J 0 bases; nucleotides not matched to a gene: 6. This CDR3 has 18 residues. The germline gives CDR1 SGHAT, CDR2 FQNNGV. The CDR3 is CASSLEGGQGYSNQPQHF. The CDR3 DNA is TGTGCCAGCAGCTTAGAGGGGGGACAGGGTTATAGCAATCAGCCCCAGCATTTT.

At least ten counts were recorded for this clonotype. The chain employs TRBV20-1 and TRBJ1-1; weak D call: TRBD1 (6 bases). The germline CDR1 and CDR2 sequences are DFQATT and SNEGSKA (reference sequence). The CDR3 is made up of 12 amino acids. V lost 8 bases to trimming and J lost 3 bases, with 13 bases between them. The CDR3: CSSQRGDTEAFF. The CDR3 DNA reads as TGCAGTAGTCAAAGGGGGGACACTGAAGCTTTCTTT.

This clonotype appeared many times. This chain links TRBV5-6 with TRBJ1-2, with 7 nucleotides matching TRBD1. Germline V lookup: CDR1 SGHDT, CDR2 YYEEEE. The J segment lost 5 bases and the V segment lost 0 bases, leaving 4 bases of the junction unmatched. The CDR3 is made up of 14 amino acids. The CDR3 DNA reads TGTGCCAGCAGCTTGGACAGGGGAGGTTATGGCTACACCTTC. Residues: CASSLDRGGYGYTF.

The chain joins TRBV5-1 to TRBJ1-4, with D tentatively TRBD1 (6 bases). V lost 2 bases to trimming and J lost 1 base, with 15 bases between them. The CDR3 runs to 17 residues. In germline, CDR1 is SGHRS, CDR2 YFSETQ. The CDR3 protein is CASSLGQGPITNEKLFF. For the CDR3, the DNA is TGCGCCAGCAGCTTAGGCCAGGGGCCCATAACTAATGAAAAACTGTTTTTT.

Comments on this clonotype: Just one base apart from a much larger clone, this may be a read error. The chain carries TRBV7-2 and TRBJ1-2; a weak D match, TRBD1 (5 bases). Germline CDR1 SGHTA, CDR2 FQGNSA. Trimming removed 8 bases from V and 5 bases from J, with 12 bases in between. This CDR3 contains 12 residues. The CDR3 loop reads CASGTRGYGYTF. The DNA for the CDR3 is TGTGCCAGCGGGACTAGAGGGTATGGCTACACCTTC.

The chain employs TRBV4-1 and TRBJ1-1; maybe TRBD1 (6 bases). Between the trimmed V and J ends, which lost 2 bases and 0 bases, there was a span of 16 bases. Germline V gives CDR1 MGHRA, CDR2 YSYEKL. The CDR3 spans 17 residues. The CDR3 DNA reads as TGCGCCAGCAGCCAATACATCGGACAGCCAATGAACACTGAAGCTTTCTTT. This encodes CASSQYIGQPMNTEAFF.